This T cell receptor beta chain was recorded in a study of T cell responses to AZD1222 COVID-19 vaccine (dated by TCRdb to the early 2020s). With respect to the entire study: A total of just over 230 trial participants underwent TCR sequencing, of whom around 200 received two doses of AZD1222 and about 25 received two doses of the MenACWY control vaccine. Enrollment into the trials was organized by age into subgroups of 18-55, 56-69 and 70-plus years, and those subgroups contained about 160, 30 and 59 TCR-sequenced participants, respectively.

In the germline V gene, CDR1 corresponds to SGHTA and CDR2 to FQGNSA. There are 15 amino acids in the CDR3, from cysteine to phenylalanine inclusive. Of all the DNA, just the CDR3 is kept, 45 bases in frame from base 1. The junction shows trimming of 5 bases on V and 4 bases on J, plus 18 bases between the germline ends. This sample's time point label indicates: about 28 days (+/-7) after the second vaccine dose. AZD1222 recipients whose second dose came at about 4 weeks and those whose second dose came at about 12 weeks were combined into one group, since spike-specific TCR depth and breadth did not differ between the two schedules. Vaccinee samples were obtained from the UK trials COV001 and COV002, which included a single-blind randomized controlled phase 2/3 trial of AZD1222 (ChAdOx1 nCoV-19) in healthy adults. Trial participant PBMC samples were collected at day 0 and day 28 after the second dose for TCRbeta chain sequencing.

The CDR3 regions of human TCRbeta chains were analyzed by immunosequencing. The paper's processing steps were these. TCRs in the repertoires were matched against a reference library of SARS-CoV-2-specific TCRs that had been generated with the MIRA antigen-specificity platform. Breadth was defined as the fraction of unique TCRs that were SARS-CoV-2-associated. Depth was defined as the fraction of total T cells that were SARS-CoV-2-associated. Using the MIRA data, each spike-specific TCR was mapped to the spike region that the TCR reacts to and placed in a CD4 or CD8 class. Log10-transformed breadth and depth values were compared by one-way ANOVA with Sidak's multiple comparisons tests. The table comes from immuneACCESS by way of TCRdb, which keeps in-frame sequences with V and J called. Part of the clones is missing from these tables; in studies checked, under half for an unresolved V gene and the rest for unknown reasons. The V and J calls and clone size come from that table; D and trimming were worked out from the DNA. This sample is represented by approximately 25,000 clones; approximately 92% of them were singletons. In total, the top ten clones hold approximately 8.2% of the sample.

Notes on this clone: This clone's antigen is unknown. The record has no base qualities; no much larger clone is one base away.

Summary of the overall study and its limitations: After two AZD1222 doses, both the breadth and the depth of spike-specific TCRs were significantly higher than at day 0 and than in MenACWY recipients. The 56-69-year group was small, and its depth increase did not reach significance, likely because of low power. Participants were mostly white British and included more females than males, and it was suggested by the authors that clonal diversity may have been underestimated. The vaccine-associated CD4 TCRs covered the entire spike protein, and the dominant responses fell in regions 160-218 and 743-854. Conclusions about previously exposed vaccinees are limited, since just a handful of AZD1222 recipients were seropositive for SARS-CoV-2 at baseline. Nearly half of unique spike-specific TCRs reportedly recognized epitopes outside regions mutated in the B.1.351 and B.1.1.7 variants. Because no samples from the day 14 peak response were available, repertoires could be characterized only after the peak T cell response.

This specimen was peripheral blood, taken 28 days after the second AZD1222 dose. The sequence was collected from an adult who received the AZD1222 COVID-19 vaccine. This receptor chain uses TRBV7-2 and TRBJ2-7, with TRBD2 perhaps the D gene, on 6 matching bases. The DNA sequence is TGTGCCAGCAGCGTCGGCGGGGTAGTTATTTACGAGCAGTACTTC. This is translated as CASSVGGVVIYEQYF. The entire variable domain, with the stretches around the CDR3 drawn from the reference TRBV7-2 and TRBJ2-7 proteins, is GAGVSQSPSNKVTEKGKDVELRCDPISGHTALYWYRQSLGQGLEFLIYFQGNSAPDKSGLPSDRFSAERTGGSVSTLTIQRTQQEDSAVYLCASSVGGVVIYEQYFGPGTRLTVT.